Listed below are T cell receptor beta chains from one sample, sequenced in a study of PD-1 blockade in classical Hodgkin lymphoma. Measured with immunoSEQ multiplex PCR; TCRdb has only the in-frame clones, and not every one. This sample carries 21,000 or so clones, less than 80% of them seen once, and the ten largest clones take about 21%. This sample comprised peripheral blood mononuclear cells (PBMCs), obtained at baseline. Every receptor here comes from a human donor with classical Hodgkin lymphoma. CDR3s include the opening cysteine and the closing phenylalanine or tryptophan. Rows may omit the clone size; those that give it use once, few, many or a size class.

CDR3: CASSVTGWQETQYF
J: TRBJ2-5
size: once
V: TRBV9

CDR3: CASSVGGLGLLSHYNEQFF
J: TRBJ2-1
size: once
V: TRBV9

CDR3: CASSSPNEGSYNSPLHF
J: TRBJ1-6
size: -
V: TRBV5-4

CDR3: CAWSVGGEQYF
J: TRBJ2-7
size: -
V: TRBV30

CDR3: CASSRTWGADSNQPQHF
J: TRBJ1-5
size: -
V: TRBV5-8

CDR3: CASSFQETQYF
J: TRBJ2-5
size: -
V: TRBV6-5

CDR3: CASSTGTGVTDTQYF
J: TRBJ2-3
size: few
V: TRBV6-1

CDR3: CASSWDGTNYGYTF
J: TRBJ1-2
size: -
V: TRBV27

CDR3: CASSQASLASGRASLPFF
J: TRBJ2-1
size: few
V: TRBV4-2

CDR3: CASSRGTGSYEQYF
J: TRBJ2-7
size: -
V: TRBV5-8

CDR3: CASRTGGPYNEQFF
J: TRBJ2-1
size: few
V: TRBV6-5

CDR3: CASSPRVPRTAYEQYF
J: TRBJ2-7
size: -
V: TRBV18

CDR3: CASSPGATNEKLFF
J: TRBJ1-4
size: -
V: TRBV18

CDR3: CASSSGTGSGNTIYF
J: TRBJ1-3
size: -
V: TRBV11-2

CDR3: CASSQGFIVGPRGSPLHF
J: TRBJ1-6
size: -
V: TRBV4-3

CDR3: CASSIHGLSGRAGDTQYF
J: TRBJ2-3
size: -
V: TRBV28

CDR3: CSVSEGFLGNQPQHF
J: TRBJ1-5
size: -
V: TRBV29-1